This record covers a single T cell receptor (beta chain). Its antigen is unknown. These data originate in a study of cytomegalovirus exposure and HLA in healthy donors. Study summary: Among roughly 180 million T cells, an earlier analysis found 90 million to 130 million unique TCR beta sequences. The study's findings and limits: Trimming of TCR beta V- and J-genes showed a link, identified in a later analysis, to a missense DCLRE1C variant.

The PCR was carried out with 60 Vbeta primers and 13 Jbeta primers. Generated by immunoSEQ multiplex PCR, the TCRdb table keeps only in-frame clones and is missing some. Among fewer than 130,000 clones listed, roughly 78% were seen once. Germline lookup yields CDR1 MNHNS and CDR2 SASEGT. The CDR3 is 13 residues long. V lost 6 bases, J lost 8 bases, and 8 bases stayed unmatched. This clonotype originated in a woman under 40 in good health and CMV-seronegative. Sequencing was performed on PBMCs. This sequence joins TRBV6-1 and TRBJ1-2; 8 positions match TRBD1. The CDR3 bases are TGTGCCAGCAGATCTACAGGGGGAAGCGGCTACACCTTC. It yields the protein CASRSTGGSGYTF.